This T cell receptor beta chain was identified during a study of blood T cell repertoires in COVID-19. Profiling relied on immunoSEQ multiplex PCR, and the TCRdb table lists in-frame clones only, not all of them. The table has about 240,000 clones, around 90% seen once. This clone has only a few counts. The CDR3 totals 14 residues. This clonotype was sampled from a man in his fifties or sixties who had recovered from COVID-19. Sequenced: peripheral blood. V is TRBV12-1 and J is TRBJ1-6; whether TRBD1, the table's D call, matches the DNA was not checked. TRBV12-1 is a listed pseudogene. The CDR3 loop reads CASSFRQGNSPLHF. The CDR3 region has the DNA TGTGCCAGCAGCTTTAGGCAGGGGAATTCACCCCTCCACTTT.